The 16 T cell receptor beta chains reported below all come from one sample, sequenced in a study of Ad26.COV2.S vaccination and SARS-CoV-2 variants. Indicated treatment: about 20 received Ad26.COV2.S at low or high dose, single or two shots; about 5 received placebo; per-sample allocation not given. All samples were drawn on day 63, counting from the first vaccine or placebo injection. Assay: immunoSEQ multiplex PCR; the TCRdb copy retains only in-frame clones and omits some. The sample records more than 250,000 clones, more than 75% being singletons. Source: peripheral blood, taken in a trial of Ad26.COV2.S vaccine versus placebo. Receptors originate from a person aged 18 to 65 who received the Ad26.COV2.S COVID-19 vaccine or a placebo.

A single count supports this clone. V is TRBV29-1 and J is TRBJ1-1; no firm D call. The germline V gene encodes CDR1 SQVTM and CDR2 ANQGSEA. The CDR3 spans 13 residues. V lost 0 bases, J lost 2 bases, and 7 bases lay in between. CDR3 sequence (DNA): TGCAGCGTTGAAGATGGGAGTAACACTGAAGCTTTCTTT. Amino acids: CSVEDGSNTEAFF.

V and J are TRBV11-1 and TRBJ2-3; D not resolved. This CDR3 spans 15 amino acids. The V end was cut by 2 bases, the J end by 2 bases, with 11 bases between. Looked up from germline, CDR1 is SGHAT and CDR2 is FQDESV (reference sequence). DNA of the CDR3: TGTGCCAGCAGCTTACGGCAGCTTATCACAGATACGCAGTATTTT. Its protein product is CASSLRQLITDTQYF.

This clone has only one observation. V gene TRBV5-1 combines with J gene TRBJ2-7, with D possibly TRBD2 on 7 matching bases. The length of the CDR3 is 15 residues. The V end was cut by 1 base, the J end by 2 bases, with 13 bases between. Germline V gene sequence: CDR1 SGHRS, CDR2 YFSETQ. The CDR3 DNA follows: TGCGCCAGCAGCTTGAATCCGGGGGGCCCCTACGAGCAGTACTTC. As protein: CASSLNPGGPYEQYF.

This clone occurred a few times. The gene calls are TRBV11-2 and TRBJ1-2, with D possibly TRBD1 on 5 matching bases. The CDR3 is 12 residues long. Germline CDR1 SGHAT, CDR2 FQNNGV. V was pared by 4 bases and J by 6 bases, with 9 bases between. The DNA of the CDR3 is TGTGCCAGCAGCTGGGGGGTAGATGGCTACACCTTC. It yields the protein CASSWGVDGYTF.

This clone is a singleton in its sample. The J gene is TRBJ1-5, the V gene TRBV7-2; weak D call: TRBD1 (5 bases). The V end lost 5 bases, the J end lost 4 bases, and 9 bases lay between the germline ends. Germline CDR1 SGHTA, CDR2 FQGNSA. The CDR3 contains 13 residues. The CDR3 DNA reads TGTGCCAGCAGCGCACAGGCGAATCAGCCCCAGCATTTT. This sequence encodes CASSAQANQPQHF.

This rearrangement joins TRBV19 to TRBJ2-3, with D possibly TRBD1 on 7 matching bases. Per the germline V gene, CDR1 is LNHDA and CDR2 is SQIVND (reference sequence). CDR3 size: 16 residues. V was clipped by 4 bases and J by 0 bases, with 14 bases between them. The CDR3 loop is CASSTPTGTSTDTQYF. CDR3 nucleotides: TGTGCCAGTAGTACCCCGACAGGGACTAGCACAGATACGCAGTATTTT.

The chain recombines TRBV12-3 or TRBV12-4 with TRBJ1-4; D is uncertain. V was cut by 2 bases and J by 8 bases, with 6 bases left in between. This CDR3 has 12 residues. CDR3 amino acids: CASSLIGEKLFF. In DNA form, the CDR3 reads TGTGCCAGCAGTTTAATAGGGGAAAAACTGTTTTTT.

This chain uses TRBV6-5 with TRBJ1-3; unclear D gene. Germline V gene sequence: CDR1 MNHEY, CDR2 SVGAGI. The CDR3 sequence is 13 residues long. V lost 4 bases to trimming and J lost 4 bases, with 8 bases between them. This CDR3 reads CASSSAKGNTIYF. CDR3 nucleotide sequence: TGTGCCAGCAGTTCGGCAAAAGGAAACACCATATATTTT.

J is TRBJ2-7 and V is TRBV10-3; 7 nucleotides align to TRBD2. V trimming: 5 bases; J trimming: 2 bases; junction bases outside the gene matches: 3. CDR3 length: 13 amino acids. Germline V gene sequence: CDR1 ENHRY, CDR2 SYGVKD. The DNA for the CDR3 is TGTGCCATCAGTCTAGCGGAAACCTACGAGCAGTACTTC. Protein sequence: CAISLAETYEQYF.

This chain links TRBV19 with TRBJ1-1; D is unclear. Germline V gene lookup returns CDR1 LNHDA and CDR2 SQIVND (reference sequence). CDR3 length equals 16 residues. The V end lost 4 bases, the J end lost 0 bases, and 15 bases lay between the germline ends. This chain's CDR3 is CASSRTGDFMNTEAFF. The CDR3 DNA reads TGTGCCAGTAGTAGGACGGGAGACTTCATGAACACTGAAGCTTTCTTT.

This chain links TRBV12-3 or TRBV12-4 with TRBJ2-1; D remains unclear. Trimming removed 6 bases at V and 14 bases at J, with 17 bases between. The CDR3 runs to 12 residues. CDR3: CASSLSGPSEFF. In DNA, the CDR3 is TGTGCCAGCAGCCTATCCGGGCCCTCGGAGTTCTTC.

The rearrangement links TRBV18 to TRBJ1-2; 7 bases agree with TRBD1. The CDR3 length is 15 residues. Trimming removed 2 bases from V and 2 bases from J; junction bases left unmatched: 5. The germline V gene encodes CDR1 KGHSH and CDR2 LQKENI. In DNA form, the CDR3 reads TGTGCCAGCTCACCAATCGGGACAGACAACTATGGCTACACCTTC. Translating gives CASSPIGTDNYGYTF.

This chain links TRBV5-5 with TRBJ2-1; TRBD2 might be the D (5 bases). Germline V gene data show CDR1 as SGHKS and CDR2 as YYEKEE (reference sequence). The V and J ends lost 0 bases and 6 bases respectively, with 13 bases between them. The CDR3 runs 15 residues. This CDR3 is CASSLGSQRFNEQFF. CDR3 in DNA: TGTGCCAGCAGCTTGGGGTCCCAGCGGTTCAATGAGCAGTTCTTC.

The chain couples TRBV7-2 to TRBJ2-1; D gene uncertain. The ends were cut back, 2 bases at V and 6 bases at J, with 5 bases in the middle. The germline gives CDR1 SGHTA, CDR2 FQGNSA. The CDR3 contains 12 residues. CDR3 region: CASSLQTNEQFF. The CDR3 DNA reads TGTGCCAGCAGCTTACAGACCAATGAGCAGTTCTTC.

The rearrangement uses TRBV9 and TRBJ1-2; weak D call: TRBD1 (6 bases). The CDR3 sequence is 13 residues long. The V end lost 7 bases, the J end lost 4 bases, and 14 bases lay between the germline ends. Germline CDR1 and CDR2: SGDLS and YYNGEE. The CDR3 nucleotides read TGTGCCAGCGGCCAACAGGGACTCTATGGCTACACCTTC. Amino acids: CASGQQGLYGYTF.

V usage is TRBV2 and J usage is TRBJ2-7; D remains unclear. Trimming shortened V by 7 bases and J by 2 bases, and 6 bases separated the two germline ends. Germline lookup yields CDR1 SNHLY and CDR2 FYNNEI. The CDR3 has 11 amino acids. CDR3 amino acids: CASTRTYEQYF. CDR3 DNA sequence: TGTGCCAGCACACGTACCTACGAGCAGTACTTC.